Listed below are T cell receptor beta chains from one sample, sequenced in a study of cytomegalovirus exposure and HLA in healthy donors. The repertoire was sequenced with immunoSEQ multiplex PCR; TCRdb's copy has only in-frame clones and lacks some. The sample yields around 90,000 clones, 70% to 80% seen once. Specimen: PBMCs. The receptor set was obtained from a male donor in good health and CMV-seropositive. CDR3s include the opening cysteine and the closing phenylalanine or tryptophan. A D gene is named only where the DNA matches it firmly. Clone size is shown for a subset of rows, as once, few, many or a class of expanded clone.

d_call cdr3_length j_call clone_size v_call cdr3_aa cdr3_nt
. 15 TRBJ2-2 . TRBV29-1 CSVEMARGATGELFF TGCAGCGTTGAAATGGCCAGGGGGGCCACCGGGGAGCTGTTTTTT
. 10 TRBJ1-2 . TRBV30 CACSGDGYTF TGTGCCTGTTCAGGGGATGGCTACACCTTC
. 14 TRBJ1-1 few TRBV5-1 CASSLEPGHTEAFF TGCGCCAGCAGCTTGGAACCGGGTCACACTGAAGCTTTCTTT
. 13 TRBJ1-1 . TRBV6-5 CASLGRAGTEAFF TGTGCCAGCTTAGGCCGGGCGGGGACTGAAGCTTTCTTT
. 12 TRBJ2-1 . TRBV5-1 CASSLVANEQFF TGCGCCAGCAGCTTGGTAGCCAATGAGCAGTTCTTC
TRBD2 15 TRBJ2-1 . TRBV6-5 CASSYGRGGVNEQFF TGTGCCAGCAGTTATGGGCGGGGGGGTGTTAATGAGCAGTTCTTC
. 12 TRBJ2-2 . TRBV12-5 CASGLGGGELFF TGTGCTAGTGGCCTAGGGGGCGGGGAGCTGTTTTTT
. 14 TRBJ1-4 . TRBV5-6 CASSLWDIGEKLFF TGTGCCAGCAGCTTGTGGGACATCGGGGAAAAACTGTTTTTT
. 14 TRBJ1-5 . TRBV6-6 CASSYRYSNQPQHF TGTGCCAGCAGTTACCGTTATAGCAATCAGCCCCAGCATTTT
. 17 TRBJ2-6 . TRBV19 CASSLRGSLSGANVLTF TGTGCCAGTAGCCTACGGGGAAGTCTCTCTGGGGCCAACGTCCTGACTTTC
TRBD1 16 TRBJ1-1 . TRBV18 CASSPGLQGRNAEAFF TGTGCCAGCTCACCGGGTTTACAGGGGAGGAATGCTGAAGCTTTCTTT
. 13 TRBJ2-7 once TRBV30 CAWSVLGGNEQYF TGTGCCTGGAGTGTACTAGGTGGGAACGAGCAGTACTTC
TRBD1 16 TRBJ1-4 . TRBV7-9 CASSLHYRGKDEKLFF TGTGCCAGCAGCTTGCATTACAGGGGGAAGGATGAAAAACTGTTTTTT
TRBD1 17 TRBJ2-7 . TRBV5-4 CASSSPGQGAFYDEQYF TGTGCCAGCAGCTCTCCCGGACAGGGGGCGTTTTACGACGAGCAGTACTTC
TRBD2 17 TRBJ2-1 . TRBV5-1 CASSFLSGGLTYNEQFF TGCGCCAGCAGCTTTCTTAGCGGGGGGCTAACCTACAATGAGCAGTTCTTC
TRBD2 15 TRBJ2-1 few TRBV5-1 CASSPSGGNYNEQFF TGCGCCAGCAGCCCAAGCGGGGGGAACTACAATGAGCAGTTCTTC
. 15 TRBJ1-6 . TRBV4-1 CASSHDSFYNSPLHF TGCGCCAGCAGCCATGACAGCTTCTATAATTCACCTCTCCACTTT
. 13 TRBJ1-1 . TRBV9 CASSVVQGTEAFF TGTGCCAGCAGCGTAGTTCAGGGCACTGAAGCTTTCTTT
. 18 TRBJ1-6 . TRBV7-8 CASSFKLMLGHDNSPLHF TGTGCCAGCAGCTTCAAACTAATGTTGGGACACGATAATTCACCCCTCCACTTT
. 12 TRBJ2-1 . TRBV19 CASSNDNNEQFF TGTGCCAGTAGTAATGACAACAATGAGCAGTTCTTC
. 15 TRBJ1-1 once TRBV6-5 CASSYSGRANTEAFF TGTGCCAGCAGTTACTCGGGCAGGGCAAACACTGAAGCTTTCTTT
. 13 TRBJ2-2 . TRBV18 CASSYGTTGELFF TGTGCCAGCTCATACGGGACAACCGGGGAGCTGTTTTTT
TRBD1 15 TRBJ1-2 few TRBV5-5 CASSSQTGGNYGYTF TGTGCCAGCAGCTCCCAGACAGGGGGTAACTATGGCTACACCTTC
TRBD1 12 TRBJ1-1 few TRBV10-2 CASIRQGLEAFF TGCGCCAGCATTAGACAGGGCCTTGAAGCTTTCTTT
TRBD1 15 TRBJ2-5 . TRBV7-3 CASSSTGAGGETQYF TGTGCCAGCAGCTCCACTGGGGCAGGGGGAGAGACCCAGTACTTC
. 13 TRBJ1-6 . TRBV6-6 CASRSGEGSPLHF TGTGCCAGCAGGTCAGGGGAGGGTTCACCCCTCCACTTT
. 12 TRBJ1-1 few TRBV6-6 CASSSRQFEAFF TGTGCCAGCAGTTCCCGACAGTTTGAAGCTTTCTTT
. 14 TRBJ1-2 . TRBV2 CASSDTTRDYGYTF TGTGCCAGCAGTGACACTACCAGGGATTATGGCTACACCTTC